One T cell receptor beta chain is described in this entry. This clonotype showed up just a few times. Its antigen has not been determined. No much larger clone is present one base from it, and per-base qualities are unavailable. Library generation was performed with PCR. Sequencing relied on an Illumina HiSeq 2500. To reduce PCR and sequencing biases, unique molecular identifiers were built into the TCR beta cDNA libraries. Every 1 to 10 million input T cells yielded roughly 0.5 million cDNA molecules, meaning each molecule approximated one T cell. Patient libraries were prepared and sequenced with the same protocol used for the earlier healthy control dataset. Within a given batch, samples were prepared together, multiplexed and sequenced on the same HiSeq lane. The source study handled its data this way. MIGEC was used to process the raw barcoded reads, and molecular identifier groups with only a single read were discarded before consensus assembly and CDR3 extraction. Clonotype tables were post-analysed with VDJtools, normalizing diversity by down-sampling all datasets to the smallest sample size. Repertoire overlap clustering matched CDR3 amino acid but not nucleotide sequences to correct batch-related cross-sample contamination. In-frame beta chains were kept once TCRdb had trimmed the public reads at Q25 with fastp and called clones with MiXCR. Rows are combined by CDR3 protein, so each entry shows the most common genes and DNA. The V and J calls were determined by TCRdb, not by the authors. The sample table records a few hundred thousand distinct CDR3 sequences; around a third of these occur just once. The top ten clonotypes cover 6% of the sample.

This record belongs to a study of post-analysis software for immune sequencing data (dated by TCRdb to between 2014 and 2017). With regard to the full study: Recorded disease courses included relapsing-remitting, secondary progressive and progressive-relapsing multiple sclerosis, with some patients lacking subtype annotation. A subset of samples was prepared in parallel using single-end sample barcoding, then pooled and co-amplified after Illumina adapter ligation. The patient repertoires were set against about 10 previously published healthy control repertoires from donors whose ages ranged from roughly 6 to 27 years. General study outcomes and caveats: Direct clustering with F measure revealed strong co-clustering of samples prepared in the same batch, which led to a batch-effect correction. Compared with controls, multiple sclerosis patients had significantly lower normalized Chao1 diversity, a finding suggesting substantial peripheral T-cell clonal expansion. Patients showed significantly higher frequencies than controls for about 5 TRBV segments, among them TRBV5-6, TRBV5-1 and TRBV20-1. The control group was slightly older than the multiple sclerosis patient group.

TCR beta repertoires were profiled from peripheral blood of over 10 young patients with multiple sclerosis to demonstrate the VDJtools post-analysis software. The multiple sclerosis patients were children and adolescents between roughly 6 and 16 years of age. The CDR3 covers 15 residues, taking in both the cysteine and the phenylalanine. Just CDR3 DNA is preserved here, 45 bases in frame from base 1. CDR1 MGHRA and CDR2 YSYEKL were looked up in the germline V gene. V loses 5 bases at its end and J loses 4 bases; junction bases beyond the gene matches: 4. The TCR comes from a girl under 18 with multiple sclerosis. The chain uses TRBV4-1 and TRBJ2-5; 13 central nucleotides agree with TRBD2. The sample taken for sequencing was blood. The CDR3 loop reads CASSRTSGGGETQYF. The DNA sequence is given as TGCGCCAGCAGCAGGACTAGCGGGGGAGGAGAGACCCAGTACTTC.